This TCR beta chain was profiled in a study of T cell changes during pregnancy in multiple sclerosis. Method: immunoSEQ multiplex PCR; TCRdb's copy keeps in-frame clones and lacks some. The sample shows 45,000 to 55,000 clones, approximately 90% of them seen only once. This CDR3 comprises 16 residues. Germline CDR1 SGHRS, CDR2 YFSETQ. With V trimmed by 3 bases and J by 0 bases, 6 bases remained unmatched. The chain employs TRBV5-1 and TRBJ2-3, with TRBD2 identical over 8 bases. This receptor was identified in a female donor with multiple sclerosis, enrolled in a pregnancy study. Sequenced material: peripheral blood, taken in the first trimester of pregnancy. CDR3 DNA: TGCGCCAGCAGCTCCGGACTAGCAGGAAGCACAGATACGCAGTATTTT. Translated: CASSSGLAGSTDTQYF. Looking up the rest from reference TRBV5-1 and TRBJ2-3 gives the full variable domain: KAGVTQTPRYLIKTRGQQVTLSCSPISGHRSVSWYQQTPGQGLQFLFEYFSETQRNKGNFPGRFSGRQFSNSRSEMNVSTLELGDSALYLCASSSGLAGSTDTQYFGPGTRLTVL.